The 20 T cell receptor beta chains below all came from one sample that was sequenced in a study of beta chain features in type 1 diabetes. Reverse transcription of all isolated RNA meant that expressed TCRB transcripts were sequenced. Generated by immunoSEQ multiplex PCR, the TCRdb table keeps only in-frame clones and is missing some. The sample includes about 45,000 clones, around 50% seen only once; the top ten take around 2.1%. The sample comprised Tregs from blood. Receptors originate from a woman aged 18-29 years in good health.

The CDR3 region is CASSIAGQGGIQETQYF. The DNA for the CDR3 is TGTGCCAGTAGTATAGCGGGACAGGGGGGTATCCAAGAGACCCAGTACTTC. The chain recombines TRBV19 with TRBJ2-5, with TRBD1 matching 11 bases. This CDR3 is 17 amino acids long. V was pared by 1 base and J by 1 base, with 5 bases of the junction left unmatched. CDR1 and CDR2 from the germline V gene are LNHDA and SQIVND (reference sequence).

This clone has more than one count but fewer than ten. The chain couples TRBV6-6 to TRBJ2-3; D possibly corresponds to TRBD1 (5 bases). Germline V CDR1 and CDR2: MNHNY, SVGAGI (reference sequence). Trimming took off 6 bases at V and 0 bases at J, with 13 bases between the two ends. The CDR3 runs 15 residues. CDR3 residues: CASRLGPGSTDTQYF. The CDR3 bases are TGTGCCAGCAGACTGGGGCCTGGGAGCACAGATACGCAGTATTTT.

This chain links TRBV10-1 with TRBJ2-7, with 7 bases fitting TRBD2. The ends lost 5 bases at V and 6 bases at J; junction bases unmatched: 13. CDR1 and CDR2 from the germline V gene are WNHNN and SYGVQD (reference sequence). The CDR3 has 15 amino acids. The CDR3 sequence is CASSPYGTTSGEQYF. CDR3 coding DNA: TGCGCCAGCAGTCCTTACGGGACTACCTCGGGCGAGCAGTACTTC.

The CDR3 region is CASSEAGAGGGNEQFF. The DNA of the CDR3 is TGTGCCAGCAGCGAAGCCGGGGCGGGAGGCGGGAATGAGCAGTTCTTC. The chain has TRBV7-8 and TRBJ2-1; 8 bases fit TRBD2. The trim removed 5 bases at V and 7 bases at J, leaving 13 bases unmatched. Germline assignment: CDR1 SGHVS and CDR2 FQNEAQ. The CDR3 runs 16 residues. Complete variable domain (other parts from reference TRBV7-8 and TRBJ2-1): GAGVSQSPRYKVAKRGQDVALRCDPISGHVSLFWYQQALGQGPEFLTYFQNEAQLDKSGLPSDRFFAERPEGSVSTLKIQRTQQEDSAVYLCASSEAGAGGGNEQFFGPGTRLTVL.

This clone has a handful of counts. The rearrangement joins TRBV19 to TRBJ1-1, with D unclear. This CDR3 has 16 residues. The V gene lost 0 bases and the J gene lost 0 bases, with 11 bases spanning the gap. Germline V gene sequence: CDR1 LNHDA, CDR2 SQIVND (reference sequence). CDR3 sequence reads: CASSIDPNRLNTEAFF. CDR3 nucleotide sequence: TGTGCCAGTAGTATAGATCCCAACAGACTGAACACTGAAGCTTTCTTT.

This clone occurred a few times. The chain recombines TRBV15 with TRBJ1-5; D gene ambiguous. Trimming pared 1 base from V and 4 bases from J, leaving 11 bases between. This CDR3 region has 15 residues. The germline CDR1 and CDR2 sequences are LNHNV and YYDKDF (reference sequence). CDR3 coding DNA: TGTGCCACCAGCAGAGTTGAGGGTTTAAATCAGCCCCAGCATTTT. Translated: CATSRVEGLNQPQHF.

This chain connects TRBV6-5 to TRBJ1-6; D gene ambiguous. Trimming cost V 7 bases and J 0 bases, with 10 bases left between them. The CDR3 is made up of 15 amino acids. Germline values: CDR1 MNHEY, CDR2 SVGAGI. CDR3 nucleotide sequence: TGTGCCAGCAAGCCGGCTAGCTCCTATAATTCACCCCTCCACTTT. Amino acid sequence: CASKPASSYNSPLHF.

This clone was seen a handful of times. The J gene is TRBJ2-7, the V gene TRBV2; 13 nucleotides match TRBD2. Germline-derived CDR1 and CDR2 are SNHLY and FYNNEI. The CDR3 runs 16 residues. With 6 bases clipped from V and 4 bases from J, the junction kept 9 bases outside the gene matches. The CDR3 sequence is CASSVGTSGMGYEQYF. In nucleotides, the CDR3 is TGTGCCAGCAGCGTCGGGACTAGCGGGATGGGGTACGAGCAGTACTTC.

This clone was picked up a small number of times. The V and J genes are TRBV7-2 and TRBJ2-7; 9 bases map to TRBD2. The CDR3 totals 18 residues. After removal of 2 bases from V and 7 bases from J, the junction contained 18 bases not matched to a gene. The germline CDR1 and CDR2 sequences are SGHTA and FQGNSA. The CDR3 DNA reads TGTGCCAGCAGCTTACAGCTCGCGGGAGGGCCGATACGGGAGGAGCAGTACTTC. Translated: CASSLQLAGGPIREEQYF.

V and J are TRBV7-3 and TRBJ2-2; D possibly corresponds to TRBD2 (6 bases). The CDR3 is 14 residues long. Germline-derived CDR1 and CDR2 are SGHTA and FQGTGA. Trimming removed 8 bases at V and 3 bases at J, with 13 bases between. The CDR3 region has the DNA TGTGCCAGCGGAGGGACCGCCGACACCGGGGAGCTGTTTTTT. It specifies CASGGTADTGELFF. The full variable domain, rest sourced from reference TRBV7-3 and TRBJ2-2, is GAGVSQTPSNKVTEKGKYVELRCDPISGHTALYWYRQSLGQGPEFLIYFQGTGAADDSGLPNDRFFAVRPEGSVSTLKIQRTERGDSAVYLCASGGTADTGELFFGEGSRLTVL.

This CDR3 reads CASSDGLAGGIRETQYF. The CDR3 coding sequence is TGTGCCAGCAGTGACGGACTAGCGGGAGGGATCAGAGAGACCCAGTACTTC. This chain uses TRBV6-1 with TRBJ2-5, with TRBD2 matching over 15 bases. Losses at the gene ends were 3 bases for V and 4 bases for J; bases not matched to a gene: 6. CDR1 and CDR2 from the germline V gene are MNHNS and SASEGT. The CDR3 spans 17 residues.

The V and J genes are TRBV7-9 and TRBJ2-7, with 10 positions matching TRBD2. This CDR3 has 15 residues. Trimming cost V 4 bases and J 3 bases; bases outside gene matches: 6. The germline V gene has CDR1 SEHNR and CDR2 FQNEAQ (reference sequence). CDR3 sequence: CASSSWTSGDYEQYF. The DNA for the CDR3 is TGTGCCAGCAGCTCTTGGACTAGCGGCGACTACGAGCAGTACTTC.

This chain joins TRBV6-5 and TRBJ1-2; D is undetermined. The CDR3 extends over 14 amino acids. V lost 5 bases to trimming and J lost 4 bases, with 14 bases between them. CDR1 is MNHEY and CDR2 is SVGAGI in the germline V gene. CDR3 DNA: TGTGCCAGCAGTCTGGCCAGAAATCTCTATGGCTACACCTTC. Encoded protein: CASSLARNLYGYTF.

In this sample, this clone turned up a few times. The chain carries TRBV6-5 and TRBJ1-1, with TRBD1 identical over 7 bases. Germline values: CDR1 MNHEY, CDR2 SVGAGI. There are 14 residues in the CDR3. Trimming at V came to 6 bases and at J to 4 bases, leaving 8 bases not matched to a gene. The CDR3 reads CASRPSPGGTEAFF. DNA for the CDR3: TGTGCCAGCAGACCATCCCCAGGGGGCACTGAAGCTTTCTTT.

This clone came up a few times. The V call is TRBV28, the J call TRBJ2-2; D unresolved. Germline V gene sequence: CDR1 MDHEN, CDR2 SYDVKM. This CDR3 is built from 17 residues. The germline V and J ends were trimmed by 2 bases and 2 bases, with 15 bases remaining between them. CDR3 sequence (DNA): TGTGCCAGCAGTTTAGGTATTTCAGGCCTTAACACCGGGGAGCTGTTTTTT. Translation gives CASSLGISGLNTGELFF.

The CDR3 spells CASSKGRGATGELFF. CDR3 nucleotide sequence: TGTGCCAGCAGCAAGGGGCGGGGGGCCACCGGGGAGCTGTTTTTT. V gene TRBV21-1 combines with J gene TRBJ2-2; the D call of TRBD2 is as the table states it, not checked on the DNA. TRBV21-1 is reported as a pseudogene. This CDR3 has 15 residues.

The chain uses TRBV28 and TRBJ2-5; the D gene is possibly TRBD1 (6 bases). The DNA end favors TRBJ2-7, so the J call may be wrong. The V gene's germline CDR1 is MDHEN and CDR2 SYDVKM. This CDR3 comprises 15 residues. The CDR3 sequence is CASSFYGQHSYEQYF. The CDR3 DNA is TGTGCCAGCAGTTTTTACGGACAGCACTCCTACGAGCAGTACTTC.

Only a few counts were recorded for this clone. The CDR3 loop reads CSPTENYGYTF. CDR3 nucleotides: TGCAGTCCGACAGAAAACTATGGCTACACCTTC. V usage is TRBV20-1 and J usage is TRBJ1-2; the D gene is possibly TRBD1 (5 bases). The germline V and J ends were trimmed by 8 bases and 2 bases, with 9 bases remaining between them. Per the germline V gene, CDR1 is DFQATT and CDR2 is SNEGSKA (reference sequence). The CDR3 contains 11 residues.

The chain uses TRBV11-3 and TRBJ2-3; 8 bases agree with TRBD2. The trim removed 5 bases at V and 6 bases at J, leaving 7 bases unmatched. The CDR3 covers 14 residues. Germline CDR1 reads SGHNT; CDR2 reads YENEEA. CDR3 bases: TGTGCCAGCAGCGTCTCCAGCGGGAGCGATACGCAGTATTTT. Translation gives CASSVSSGSDTQYF.

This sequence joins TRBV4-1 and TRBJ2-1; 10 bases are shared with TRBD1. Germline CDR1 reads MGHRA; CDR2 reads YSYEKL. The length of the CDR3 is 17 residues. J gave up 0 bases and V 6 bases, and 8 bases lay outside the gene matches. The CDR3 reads CASRDRGSGHSYNEQFF. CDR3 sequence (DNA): TGCGCCAGCAGGGACAGGGGGAGCGGTCACTCCTACAATGAGCAGTTCTTC.